Listed here are 30 T cell receptor beta chains from one sample, sequenced in a study of T cells after yellow fever vaccination. MiXCR, applied by TCRdb to the 5' RACE reads, yields one record per CDR3 protein. The sample consists of roughly 350,000 distinct CDR3 sequences, roughly 3.9% of them appearing once. This specimen consisted of PBMCs, obtained 5 days after the yellow fever booster vaccination. These TCRs come from a man aged 18 to 29 who received the YFV17D yellow fever vaccine.

This clonotype was observed a few times. V is TRBV12-3 or TRBV12-4 and J is TRBJ1-5; D is unresolved. The length of the CDR3 is 15 residues. V lost 7 bases and J 5 bases, leaving 18 bases between the germline ends. The chain's CDR3 is CASTPQAGNYQPQHF. The CDR3 region has the DNA TGTGCCAGCACCCCTCAGGCAGGAAATTATCAGCCCCAGCATTTT.

This clonotype was recorded at least ten times. V usage is TRBV19 and J usage is TRBJ1-5; possibly TRBD1 for D (6 bases). Trimming removed 6 bases at V and 2 bases at J, with 11 bases between. The V gene's germline CDR1 is LNHDA and CDR2 SQIVND (reference sequence). This CDR3 spans 14 amino acids. In DNA form, the CDR3 reads TGTGCCAGTAGCCCGGACAGTCGCAATCAGCCCCAGCATTTT. It codes for CASSPDSRNQPQHF.

This clonotype was observed at least ten times. The chain couples TRBV24-1 to TRBJ1-5, with TRBD1 identical over 9 bases. The length of the CDR3 is 16 residues. Germline loops: CDR1 KGHDR, CDR2 SFDVKD. V shed 4 bases and J 2 bases; nucleotides not matched to a gene: 5. For the CDR3, the DNA is TGTGCCACCAGTGACCCACGGACAGGGGGCAATCAGCCCCAGCATTTT. Translation gives CATSDPRTGGNQPQHF.

DNA for the CDR3: TGTGCCAGCAGTACCACAGGGGTAAGCACTGAAGCTTTCTTT. Protein: CASSTTGVSTEAFF. This chain uses TRBV6-2 or TRBV6-3 with TRBJ1-1, with 7 bases lining up with TRBD1. Germline V CDR1 and CDR2: MNHEY, SVGEGT. The CDR3 loop spans 14 amino acids. Germline trimming cut 5 bases from V and 4 bases from J; bases unmatched to any gene: 7.

This chain joins TRBV12-3 or TRBV12-4 and TRBJ2-5; 11 positions agree with TRBD2. The trim removed 5 bases at V and 4 bases at J, leaving 24 bases unmatched. This CDR3 is 21 amino acids long. The CDR3 loop reads CASSRSNRTRLAGTGRETQYF. DNA of the CDR3: TGTGCCAGCAGTCGATCAAACCGGACACGACTAGCGGGGACAGGTCGAGAGACCCAGTACTTC.

This chain uses TRBV19 with TRBJ2-5; perhaps TRBD2 as D (6 bases). CDR3 length equals 14 residues. V gave up 5 bases and J gave up 5 bases, with 15 bases separating them. Germline loops: CDR1 LNHDA, CDR2 SQIVND (reference sequence). DNA for the CDR3: TGTGCCAGTAGTCCGGGGACTTCCGTGGAGACCCAGTACTTC. Protein product: CASSPGTSVETQYF.

The J gene is TRBJ1-5, the V gene TRBV6-5, with a tentative D call TRBD1 (5 bases). The CDR3 is 13 residues long. From germline, CDR1 is MNHEY and CDR2 SVGAGI. Trimming left V 4 bases short and J 6 bases short, with 10 bases between. CDR3 region: CASSSGGLQPQHF. Here the CDR3 DNA reads TGTGCCAGCAGTTCCGGGGGTCTTCAGCCCCAGCATTTT.

The chain carries TRBV11-2 and TRBJ2-7; 11 bases agree with TRBD1. The CDR3 has 14 amino acids. Looked up from germline, CDR1 is SGHAT and CDR2 is FQNNGV. The J segment lost 2 bases and the V segment lost 6 bases, leaving 3 bases of the junction unmatched. The CDR3, as DNA: TGTGCCAGCAGTTCGGACAGGGGGCCCTACGAGCAGTACTTC. Translation: CASSSDRGPYEQYF.

As DNA, the CDR3 is TGTGCCAGCAGTTTTCGGAGCGGGGGCACAGATACGCAGTATTTT. It codes for CASSFRSGGTDTQYF. V is TRBV27 and J is TRBJ2-3, with 7 bases matching TRBD2. V lost 3 bases, J lost 1 base, and 4 bases stayed unmatched. Germline assignment: CDR1 MNHEY and CDR2 SMNVEV (reference sequence). This CDR3 is 15 amino acids long.

In its sample, this clonotype was seen a few times. V and J are TRBV5-1 and TRBJ2-7; 10 positions agree with TRBD1. Losses at the gene ends were 0 bases for V and 5 bases for J; bases not matched to a gene: 2. The length of the CDR3 is 14 residues. Germline assignment: CDR1 SGHRS and CDR2 YFSETQ. This CDR3 reads CASSLVGTGDEQYV. The CDR3 bases are TGCGCCAGCAGCTTGGTGGGGACAGGGGACGAGCAGTACGTC.

This clonotype was seen a few times. The genes are TRBV6-5 and TRBJ2-5, with TRBD1 as a possible D gene (5 bases). Trimming removed 7 bases at V and 4 bases at J, with 16 bases between. Looked up from germline, CDR1 is MNHEY and CDR2 is SVGAGI. The CDR3 totals 14 residues. The CDR3 DNA reads as TGTGCCAGCACCCCGGTTTTGCAGGGAGAGACCCAGTACTTC. It is translated as CASTPVLQGETQYF.

This clonotype was observed a few times. V is TRBV5-1 and J is TRBJ1-3; the D is unclear. Germline CDR1 reads SGHRS; CDR2 reads YFSETQ. V was cut by 0 bases and J by 4 bases, with 17 bases left in between. The CDR3 runs 17 residues. CDR3 DNA: TGCGCCAGCAGCTTGGCTCCGCAGACAATCTCAGGAAACACCATATATTTT. Translated, it gives CASSLAPQTISGNTIYF.

The genes are TRBV7-2 and TRBJ2-5, with a weak D call TRBD1 (6 bases). There are 17 residues in the CDR3. The V gene lost 6 bases and the J gene lost 4 bases, with 24 bases spanning the gap. From germline, CDR1 is SGHTA and CDR2 FQGNSA. The CDR3 coding sequence is TGTGCCAGCAGAACATGGGTGGGGCAGGGGACGGGAGAGACCCAGTACTTC. Its protein is CASRTWVGQGTGETQYF.

In its sample, this clonotype was seen a few times. V is TRBV5-1 and J is TRBJ2-1; D remains unclear. Trimming took off 0 bases at V and 7 bases at J, with 14 bases between the two ends. Germline CDR1 SGHRS, CDR2 YFSETQ. The CDR3 length is 15 residues. CDR3: CASSLAVLGENEQFF. The CDR3 DNA reads TGCGCCAGCAGCTTGGCCGTTCTAGGTGAAAATGAGCAGTTCTTC. Variable domain in full (rest from reference TRBV5-1 and TRBJ2-1): KAGVTQTPRYLIKTRGQQVTLSCSPISGHRSVSWYQQTPGQGLQFLFEYFSETQRNKGNFPGRFSGRQFSNSRSEMNVSTLELGDSALYLCASSLAVLGENEQFFGPGTRLTVL.

This clonotype was picked up a small number of times. The gene calls are TRBV2 and TRBJ2-7; TRBD1 is a possible D gene (5 bases). The V end lost 6 bases, the J end lost 4 bases, and 10 bases lay between the germline ends. The germline V gene has CDR1 SNHLY and CDR2 FYNNEI. The CDR3 extends over 12 amino acids. The CDR3 coding sequence is TGTGCCAGCAGCACTGACAGTTACGAGCAGTACGTC. Its translation is CASSTDSYEQYV.

This clonotype appeared a few times. The CDR3 region has the DNA TGCAGTGCTATATTAGGACGGATGAACACTGAAGCTTTCTTT. Encoded protein: CSAILGRMNTEAFF. This chain joins TRBV20-1 and TRBJ1-1; unclear D gene. This CDR3 is built from 14 residues. Trimming stripped 4 bases from V and 0 bases from J, with 12 bases between. Germline values: CDR1 DFQATT, CDR2 SNEGSKA (reference sequence).

This clonotype was detected ten times or more. The chain uses TRBV11-2 and TRBJ1-2; D might be TRBD1 (5 bases). In germline, CDR1 is SGHAT, CDR2 FQNNGV. V was shortened by 5 bases and J by 8 bases, with 21 bases between the two germline ends. This CDR3 is 15 amino acids long. The CDR3 DNA reads as TGTGCCAGCAGCAGAGAAGGCCAGGGTCCTGTCGGCTACACCTTC. Amino acids: CASSREGQGPVGYTF.

This clonotype was found many times. The chain uses TRBV5-1 and TRBJ2-7, with 7 bases aligning to TRBD2. The germline V gene encodes CDR1 SGHRS and CDR2 YFSETQ. V lost 0 bases and J lost 5; bases outside the gene matches: 11. This CDR3 contains 16 residues. The CDR3 protein is CASSLVLVPSGHEQYF. The CDR3 bases are TGCGCCAGCAGCTTGGTCTTGGTTCCTAGCGGCCACGAGCAGTACTTC.

This rearrangement joins TRBV19 to TRBJ1-1, with 9 bases identical to TRBD1. J was trimmed by 4 bases and V by 4 bases; bases with no gene match: 4. The germline V gene has CDR1 LNHDA and CDR2 SQIVND (reference sequence). This CDR3 spans 14 amino acids. In nucleotides, the CDR3 is TGTGCCAGTAGTACCGCGACAGGGGGCACTGAAGCTTTCTTT. This codes for CASSTATGGTEAFF.

A few counts support this clonotype. The chain links TRBV15 to TRBJ2-1; TRBD2 matches 7 bases. Germline CDR1 LNHNV, CDR2 YYDKDF (reference sequence). The V and J ends lost 8 bases and 12 bases, in that order; junction bases with no gene match: 13. The CDR3 has 13 residues. CDR3 protein: CATVGEGGSLQFF. Here the CDR3 DNA reads TGTGCCACCGTGGGGGAGGGAGGGAGTTTGCAGTTCTTC.

The rearrangement uses TRBV4-1 and TRBJ2-4; a possible D gene is TRBD2 (5 bases). Germline V gene data show CDR1 as MGHRA and CDR2 as YSYEKL. V was clipped by 1 base and J by 1 base, with 8 bases between them. This CDR3 spans 15 amino acids. The chain's CDR3 is CASSQAGVAKNIQYF. The CDR3 DNA sequence: TGCGCCAGCAGCCAAGCCGGGGTTGCCAAAAACATTCAGTACTTC.

This clonotype turned up a few times. The chain combines TRBV5-6 with TRBJ2-7; TRBD2 is a possible D gene (5 bases). The V gene's germline CDR1 is SGHDT and CDR2 YYEEEE. The V gene lost 5 bases and the J gene lost 7 bases, with 10 bases spanning the gap. CDR3 length equals 11 residues. CDR3 sequence: CASSSDREQYV. The CDR3 nucleotides are TGTGCCAGCAGTAGCGACCGGGAGCAGTACGTC.

The chain joins TRBV6-5 to TRBJ2-5; D may be TRBD1 (6 bases). The CDR3 has 13 residues. Germline V gene lookup returns CDR1 MNHEY and CDR2 SVGAGI. Trimming removed 2 bases from V and 5 bases from J, with 9 bases in between. CDR3: CASSYKGEETQYF. CDR3 bases: TGTGCCAGCAGTTACAAGGGGGAGGAGACCCAGTACTTC.

The chain's CDR3 is CAISDRTDTQYF. CDR3 sequence (DNA): TGTGCCATCAGTGACAGGACAGATACGCAGTATTTT. The rearrangement links TRBV10-3 to TRBJ2-3; D unresolved. This CDR3 comprises 12 residues. CDR1 is ENHRY and CDR2 is SYGVKD in the germline V gene. Trimming removed 3 bases from V and 3 bases from J, with 4 bases in between.

This clonotype was seen more than once but under ten times. The rearrangement joins TRBV20-1 to TRBJ1-1, with a tentative D call TRBD1 (5 bases). There are 12 residues in the CDR3. The ends were cut back, 1 base at V and 6 bases at J, with 9 bases in the middle. Germline CDR1 DFQATT, CDR2 SNEGSKA (reference sequence). CDR3 sequence: CSARAGGSEAFF. Here the CDR3 DNA reads TGCAGTGCTAGAGCGGGGGGGTCTGAAGCTTTCTTT.

This chain joins TRBV20-1 and TRBJ2-4, with D perhaps matching TRBD1 or TRBD2 (5 bases each). Germline assignment: CDR1 DFQATT and CDR2 SNEGSKA (reference sequence). V was cut by 6 bases and J by 1 base, with 13 bases left in between. This CDR3 comprises 14 residues. In nucleotides, the CDR3 is TGCAGTGCCCTTATCGAGGGGGCCAAAAACATTCAGTACTTC. This codes for CSALIEGAKNIQYF.

CDR3 DNA sequence: TGCGCCAGCAGCTTGGGCGACAGCTTCGGCTACACCTTC. This encodes CASSLGDSFGYTF. The chain recombines TRBV5-1 with TRBJ1-2; possibly TRBD1 for D (5 bases). Germline CDR1 SGHRS, CDR2 YFSETQ. CDR3 length: 13 amino acids. V was clipped by 0 bases and J by 8 bases, with 11 bases between them.

A few counts support this clonotype. The chain is built from TRBV11-2 and TRBJ2-2, with D perhaps matching TRBD1 (5 bases). CDR1 and CDR2 from the germline V gene are SGHAT and FQNNGV. There are 18 residues in the CDR3. Trimming took off 4 bases at V and 3 bases at J, with 21 bases between the two ends. The CDR3 region is CASSSPSGGAQDTGELFF. For the CDR3, the DNA is TGTGCCAGCAGCTCCCCGTCTGGTGGGGCTCAGGACACCGGGGAGCTGTTTTTT.

This clonotype was detected only a few times. This chain connects TRBV6-5 to TRBJ2-2; D remains ambiguous. CDR1 is MNHEY, CDR2 SVGAGI, per germline. V was shortened by 0 bases and J by 5 bases, with 13 bases between the two germline ends. The CDR3 sequence is 16 residues long. CDR3: CASSYSAILRTGELFF. DNA for the CDR3: TGTGCCAGCAGTTACTCTGCTATACTGCGTACCGGGGAGCTGTTTTTT.

This clonotype appeared a few times. This chain links TRBV7-9 with TRBJ1-3; D is unresolved. The CDR3 totals 12 residues. Germline CDR1 is SEHNR and CDR2 is FQNEAQ (reference sequence). V was clipped by 7 bases and J by 4 bases, with 8 bases between them. CDR3 coding DNA: TGTGCCAGCAACTATGCAGGAAACACCATATATTTT. This encodes CASNYAGNTIYF.